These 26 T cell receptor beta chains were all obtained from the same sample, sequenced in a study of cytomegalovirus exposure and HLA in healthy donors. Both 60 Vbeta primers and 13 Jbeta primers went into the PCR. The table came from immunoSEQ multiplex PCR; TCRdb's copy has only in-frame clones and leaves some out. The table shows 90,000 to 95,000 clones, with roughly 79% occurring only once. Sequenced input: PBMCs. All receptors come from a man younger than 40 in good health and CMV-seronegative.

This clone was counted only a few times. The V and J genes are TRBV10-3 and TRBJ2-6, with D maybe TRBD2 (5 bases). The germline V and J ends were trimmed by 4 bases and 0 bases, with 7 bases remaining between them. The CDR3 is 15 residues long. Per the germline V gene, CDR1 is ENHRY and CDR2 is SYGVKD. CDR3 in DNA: TGTGCCATCAGTGCGGGAACCTCTGGGGCCAACGTCCTGACTTTC. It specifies CAISAGTSGANVLTF.

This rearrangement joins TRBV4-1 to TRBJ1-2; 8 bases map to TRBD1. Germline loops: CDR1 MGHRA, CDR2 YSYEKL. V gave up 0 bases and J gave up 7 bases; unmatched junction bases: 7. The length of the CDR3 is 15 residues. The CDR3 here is CASSQEIRGQTGYTF. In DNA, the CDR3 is TGCGCCAGCAGCCAAGAAATCAGGGGGCAAACTGGCTACACCTTC.

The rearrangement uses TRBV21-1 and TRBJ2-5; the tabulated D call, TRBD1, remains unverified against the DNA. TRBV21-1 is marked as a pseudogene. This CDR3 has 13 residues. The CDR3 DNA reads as TGTGCCAGCAGCAAAGGGCCCCAAGAGACCCAGTACTTC. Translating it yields CASSKGPQETQYF.

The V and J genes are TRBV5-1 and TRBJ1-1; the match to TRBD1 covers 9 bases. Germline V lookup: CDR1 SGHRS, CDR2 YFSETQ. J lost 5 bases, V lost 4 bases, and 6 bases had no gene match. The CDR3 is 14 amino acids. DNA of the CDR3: TGCGCCAGCAGCGGGGACAGGGTAGAGACTGAAGCTTTCTTT. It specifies CASSGDRVETEAFF.

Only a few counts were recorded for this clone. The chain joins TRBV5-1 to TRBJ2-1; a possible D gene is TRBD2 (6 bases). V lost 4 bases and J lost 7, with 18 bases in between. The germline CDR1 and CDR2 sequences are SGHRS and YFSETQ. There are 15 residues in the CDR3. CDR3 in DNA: TGCGCCAGCAGCGCCCCGACTAGTCCGGGTAATGAGCAGTTCTTC. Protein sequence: CASSAPTSPGNEQFF.

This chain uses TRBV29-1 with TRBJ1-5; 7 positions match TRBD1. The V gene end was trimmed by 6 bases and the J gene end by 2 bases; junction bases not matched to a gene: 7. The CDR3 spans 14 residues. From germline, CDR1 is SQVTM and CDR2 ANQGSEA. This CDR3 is CSVVGGGGNQPQHF. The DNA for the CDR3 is TGCAGCGTAGTAGGGGGCGGAGGCAATCAGCCCCAGCATTTT.

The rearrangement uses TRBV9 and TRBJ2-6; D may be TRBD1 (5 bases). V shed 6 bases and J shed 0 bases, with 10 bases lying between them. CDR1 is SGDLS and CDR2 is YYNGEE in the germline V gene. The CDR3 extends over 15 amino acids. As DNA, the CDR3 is TGTGCCAGCATATCTGGACACTCTGGGGCCAACGTCCTGACTTTC. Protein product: CASISGHSGANVLTF.

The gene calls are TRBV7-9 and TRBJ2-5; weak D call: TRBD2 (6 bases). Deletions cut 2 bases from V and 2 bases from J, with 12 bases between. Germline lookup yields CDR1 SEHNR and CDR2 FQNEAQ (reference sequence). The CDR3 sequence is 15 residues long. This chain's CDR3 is CASSLLAYEQETQYF. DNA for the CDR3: TGTGCCAGCAGCTTACTAGCGTATGAGCAAGAGACCCAGTACTTC.

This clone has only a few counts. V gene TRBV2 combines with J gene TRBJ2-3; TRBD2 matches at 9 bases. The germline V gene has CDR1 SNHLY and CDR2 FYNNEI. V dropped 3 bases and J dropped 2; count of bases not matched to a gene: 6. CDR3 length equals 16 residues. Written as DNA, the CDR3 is TGTGCCAGCAGTGATTTGGGACTAGCAAACACAGATACGCAGTATTTT. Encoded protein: CASSDLGLANTDTQYF.

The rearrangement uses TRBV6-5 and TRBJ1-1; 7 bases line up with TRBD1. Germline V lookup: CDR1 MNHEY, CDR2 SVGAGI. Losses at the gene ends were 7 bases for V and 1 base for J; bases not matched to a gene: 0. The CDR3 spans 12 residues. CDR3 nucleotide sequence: TGTGCCAGCAACAGGGGGAACACTGAAGCTTTCTTT. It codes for CASNRGNTEAFF.

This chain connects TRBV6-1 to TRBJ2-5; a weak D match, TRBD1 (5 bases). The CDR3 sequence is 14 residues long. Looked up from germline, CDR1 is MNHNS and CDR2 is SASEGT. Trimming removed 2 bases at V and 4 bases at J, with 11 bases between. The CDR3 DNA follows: TGTGCCAGCAGTGAACTAGGGGTACGAGAGACCCAGTACTTC. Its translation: CASSELGVRETQYF.

As DNA, the CDR3 is TGCGCCAGCAGCGATCCCGATTCAGGGGAAGAGCAGTTCTTC. This sequence encodes CASSDPDSGEEQFF. The chain joins TRBV4-1 to TRBJ2-1, with D perhaps TRBD1 (6 bases). From germline, CDR1 is MGHRA and CDR2 YSYEKL. V gave up 5 bases and J gave up 10 bases, with 18 bases separating them. There are 14 residues in the CDR3.

CDR3 sequence: CASSLTSSTSTDTQYF. CDR3 DNA: TGTGCCAGCAGCTTAACCTCCTCGACTAGCACAGATACGCAGTATTTT. The chain uses TRBV7-3 and TRBJ2-3; D not certain. The CDR3 extends over 16 amino acids. Per germline, CDR1 SGHTA and CDR2 FQGTGA. Trimming removed 0 bases from V and 0 bases from J, with 10 bases in between. Full variable domain (missing parts from reference TRBV7-3 and TRBJ2-3): GAGVSQTPSNKVTEKGKYVELRCDPISGHTALYWYRQSLGQGPEFLIYFQGTGAADDSGLPNDRFFAVRPEGSVSTLKIQRTERGDSAVYLCASSLTSSTSTDTQYFGPGTRLTVL.

For the CDR3, the DNA is TGCGCCAGCAGCCAAGGGACAGATAGCAATCAGCCCCAGCATTTT. Amino acid sequence: CASSQGTDSNQPQHF. The V call is TRBV5-1, the J call TRBJ1-5, with TRBD1 matching 7 bases. Germline CDR1 reads SGHRS; CDR2 reads YFSETQ. V lost 4 bases, J lost 0 bases, and 4 bases stayed unmatched. The length of the CDR3 is 15 residues.

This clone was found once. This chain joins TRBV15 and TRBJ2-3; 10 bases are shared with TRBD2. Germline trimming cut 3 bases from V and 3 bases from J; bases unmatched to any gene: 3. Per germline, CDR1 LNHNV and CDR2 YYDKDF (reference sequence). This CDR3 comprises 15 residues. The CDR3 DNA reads TGTGCCACCAGCAGCGAGCGGGGGGGGACAGATACGCAGTATTTT. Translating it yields CATSSERGGTDTQYF. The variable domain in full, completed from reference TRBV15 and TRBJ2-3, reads DAMVIQNPRYQVTQFGKPVTLSCSQTLNHNVMYWYQQKSSQAPKLLFHYYDKDFNNEADTPDNFQSRRPNTSFCFLDIRSPGLGDTAMYLCATSSERGGTDTQYFGPGTRLTVL.

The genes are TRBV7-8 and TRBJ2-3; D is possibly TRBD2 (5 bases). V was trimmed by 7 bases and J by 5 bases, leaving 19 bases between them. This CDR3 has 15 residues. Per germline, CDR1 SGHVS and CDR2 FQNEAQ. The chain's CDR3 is CASTETGPGRDTQYF. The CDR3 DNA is TGTGCCAGCACTGAAACCGGACCGGGAAGAGATACGCAGTATTTT.

The CDR3 loop reads CASSQYRGTDTQYF. CDR3 DNA sequence: TGTGCCAGCAGCCAATACAGGGGCACAGATACGCAGTATTTT. This chain uses TRBV16 with TRBJ2-3; tentatively, D is TRBD1 (6 bases). V lost 1 base and J lost 1, with 6 bases in between. The germline V gene encodes CDR1 KGHSY and CDR2 FQNENV. The CDR3 spans 14 residues. The full variable domain, rest sourced from reference TRBV16 and TRBJ2-3, is GEEVAQTPKHLVRGEGQKAKLYCAPIKGHSYVFWYQQVLKNEFKFLISFQNENVFDETGMPKERFSAKCLPNSPCSLEIQATKLEDSAVYFCASSQYRGTDTQYFGPGTRLTVL.

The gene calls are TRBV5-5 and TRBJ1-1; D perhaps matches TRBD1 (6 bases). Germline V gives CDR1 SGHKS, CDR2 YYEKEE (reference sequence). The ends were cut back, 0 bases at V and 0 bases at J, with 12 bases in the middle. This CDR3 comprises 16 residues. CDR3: CASSLDLWTVNTEAFF. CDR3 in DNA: TGTGCCAGCAGCTTGGATCTCTGGACAGTGAACACTGAAGCTTTCTTT.

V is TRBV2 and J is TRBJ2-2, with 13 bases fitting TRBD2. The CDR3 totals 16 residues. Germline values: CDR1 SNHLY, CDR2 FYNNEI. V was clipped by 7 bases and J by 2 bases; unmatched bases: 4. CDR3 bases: TGTGCCAGCACGGGACTAGCGGGACACAACACCGGGGAGCTGTTTTTT. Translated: CASTGLAGHNTGELFF.

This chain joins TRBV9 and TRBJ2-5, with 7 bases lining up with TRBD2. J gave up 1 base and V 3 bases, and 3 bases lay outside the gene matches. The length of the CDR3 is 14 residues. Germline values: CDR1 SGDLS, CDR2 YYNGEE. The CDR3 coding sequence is TGTGCCAGCAGCGCCGGACTAGGCCAAGAGACCCAGTACTTC. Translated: CASSAGLGQETQYF.

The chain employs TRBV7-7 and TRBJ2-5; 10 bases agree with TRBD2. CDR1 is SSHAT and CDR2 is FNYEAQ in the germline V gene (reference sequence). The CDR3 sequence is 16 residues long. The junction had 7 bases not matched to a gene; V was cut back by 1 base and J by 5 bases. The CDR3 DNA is TGTGCCAGCAGCTTAGAAGCAGCGGGGGGGCGGGAGACCCAGTACTTC. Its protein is CASSLEAAGGRETQYF. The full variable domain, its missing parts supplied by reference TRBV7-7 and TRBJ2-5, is GAGVSQSPRYKVTKRGQDVTLRCDPISSHATLYWYQQALGQGPEFLTYFNYEAQPDKSGLPSDRFSAERPEGSISTLTIQRTEQRDSAMYRCASSLEAAGGRETQYFGPGTRLLVL.

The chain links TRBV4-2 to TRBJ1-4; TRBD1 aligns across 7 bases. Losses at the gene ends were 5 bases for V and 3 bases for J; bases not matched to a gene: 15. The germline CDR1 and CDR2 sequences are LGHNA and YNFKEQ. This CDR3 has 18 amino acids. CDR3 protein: CASSGEQGLLAANEKLFF. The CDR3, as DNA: TGTGCCAGCAGCGGAGAACAGGGGCTGTTAGCGGCTAATGAAAAACTGTTTTTT.

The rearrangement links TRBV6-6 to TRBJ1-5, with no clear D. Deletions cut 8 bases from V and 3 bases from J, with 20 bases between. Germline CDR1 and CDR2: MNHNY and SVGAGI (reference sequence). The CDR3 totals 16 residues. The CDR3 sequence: CASSQAIDPFNQPQHF. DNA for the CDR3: TGTGCCAGCTCTCAGGCTATAGACCCGTTCAATCAGCCCCAGCATTTT.

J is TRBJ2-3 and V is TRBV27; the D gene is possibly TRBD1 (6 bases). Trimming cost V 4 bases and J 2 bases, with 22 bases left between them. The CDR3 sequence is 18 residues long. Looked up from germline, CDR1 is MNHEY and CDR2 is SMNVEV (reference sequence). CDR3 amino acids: CASSYHSTGWRATDTQYF. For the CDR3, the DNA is TGTGCCAGCAGTTACCACTCAACAGGGTGGAGAGCCACAGATACGCAGTATTTT.

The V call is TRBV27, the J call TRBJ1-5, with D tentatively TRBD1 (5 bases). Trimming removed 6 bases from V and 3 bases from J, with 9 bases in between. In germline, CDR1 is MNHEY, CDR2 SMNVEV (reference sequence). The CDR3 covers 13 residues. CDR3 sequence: CASRTGDNQPQHF. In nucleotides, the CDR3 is TGTGCCAGCAGAACAGGAGACAATCAGCCCCAGCATTTT.

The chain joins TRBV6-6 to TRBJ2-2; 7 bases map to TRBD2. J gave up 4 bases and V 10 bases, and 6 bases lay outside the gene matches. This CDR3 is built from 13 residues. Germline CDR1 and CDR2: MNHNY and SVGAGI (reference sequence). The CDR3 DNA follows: TGTGCCACACCCCGGGGGGTCACCGGGGAGCTGTTTTTT. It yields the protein CATPRGVTGELFF.